Reported below is one TCR beta chain. Methods used by the authors: Reference gene primers were amplified, and this amplification served to estimate nucleated cell counts. The method was immunoSEQ multiplex PCR; TCRdb's version includes in-frame clones alone and lacks a portion of them. The V and J calls and the clone size are those of that table, but D and trimming were determined from the DNA. Of 30,000 to 50,000 clones listed, over 70% are singletons. These data belong to a study of blood T cell repertoires in COVID-19. Study summary: COVID-19 samples from acute and convalescent phases originated in the United States, Italy and Spain.

Sequencing input: peripheral blood. This sequence was found in a man between 50 and 59 years old with active or convalescent COVID-19.

This CDR3 is CASSLVGSDRGRLGGYTF. The CDR3 DNA follows: TGTGCCAGCAGCTTAGTCGGTTCGGACAGGGGGCGTTTGGGCGGCTACACCTTC. The chain is built from TRBV11-2 and TRBJ1-2, with 11 bases aligning to TRBD1. The V and J ends lost 1 base and 8 bases, in that order; junction bases with no gene match: 15. Germline V gives CDR1 SGHAT, CDR2 FQNNGV. The CDR3 covers 18 residues.